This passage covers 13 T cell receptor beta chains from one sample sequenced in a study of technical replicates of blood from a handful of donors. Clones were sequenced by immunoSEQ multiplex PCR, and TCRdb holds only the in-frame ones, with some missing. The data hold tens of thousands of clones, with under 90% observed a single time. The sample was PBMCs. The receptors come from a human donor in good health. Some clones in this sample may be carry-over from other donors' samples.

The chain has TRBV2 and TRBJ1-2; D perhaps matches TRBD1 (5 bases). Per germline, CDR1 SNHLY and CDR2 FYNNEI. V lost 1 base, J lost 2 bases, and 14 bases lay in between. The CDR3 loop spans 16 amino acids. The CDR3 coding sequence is TGTGCCAGCAGTGAAGGGGGGGTAGGGAGAAACTATGGCTACACCTTC. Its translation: CASSEGGVGRNYGYTF.

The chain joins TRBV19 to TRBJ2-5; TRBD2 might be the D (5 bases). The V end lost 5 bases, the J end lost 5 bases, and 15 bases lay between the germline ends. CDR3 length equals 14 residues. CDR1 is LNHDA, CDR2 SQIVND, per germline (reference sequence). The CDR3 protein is CASSERTVGETQYF. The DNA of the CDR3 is TGTGCCAGTAGTGAGCGGACGGTTGGGGAGACCCAGTACTTC.

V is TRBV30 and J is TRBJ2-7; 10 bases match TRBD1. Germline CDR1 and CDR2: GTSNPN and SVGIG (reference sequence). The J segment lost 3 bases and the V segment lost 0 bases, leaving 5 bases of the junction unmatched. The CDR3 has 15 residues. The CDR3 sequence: CAWSVGTGVVYEQYF. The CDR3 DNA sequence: TGTGCCTGGAGTGTTGGGACAGGGGTAGTCTACGAGCAGTACTTC.

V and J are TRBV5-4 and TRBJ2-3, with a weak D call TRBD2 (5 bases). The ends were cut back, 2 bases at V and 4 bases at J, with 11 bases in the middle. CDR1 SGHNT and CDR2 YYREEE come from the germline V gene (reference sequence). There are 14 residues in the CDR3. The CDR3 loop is CASSFEGTSDTQYF. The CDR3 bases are TGTGCCAGCAGCTTTGAGGGAACCTCAGATACGCAGTATTTT. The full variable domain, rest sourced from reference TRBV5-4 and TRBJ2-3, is ETGVTQSPTHLIKTRGQQVTLRCSSQSGHNTVSWYQQALGQGPQFIFQYYREEENGRGNFPPRFSGLQFPNYSSELNVNALELDDSALYLCASSFEGTSDTQYFGPGTRLTVL.

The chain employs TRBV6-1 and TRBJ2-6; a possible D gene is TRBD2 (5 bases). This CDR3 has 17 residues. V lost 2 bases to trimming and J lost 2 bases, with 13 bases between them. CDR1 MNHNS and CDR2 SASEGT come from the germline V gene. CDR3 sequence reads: CASSELFRGAGANVLTF. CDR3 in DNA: TGTGCCAGCAGTGAATTGTTTCGGGGAGCTGGGGCCAACGTCCTGACTTTC.

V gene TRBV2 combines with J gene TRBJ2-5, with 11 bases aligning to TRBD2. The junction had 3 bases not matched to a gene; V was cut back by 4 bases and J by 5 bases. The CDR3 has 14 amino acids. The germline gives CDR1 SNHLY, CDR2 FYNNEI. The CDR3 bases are TGTGCCAGCAGTGCACTAGCGGGAGTTGAGACCCAGTACTTC. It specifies CASSALAGVETQYF. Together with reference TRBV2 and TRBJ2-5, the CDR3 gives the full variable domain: EPEVTQTPSHQVTQMGQEVILRCVPISNHLYFYWYRQILGQKVEFLVSFYNNEISEKSEIFDDQFSVERPDGSNFTLKIRSTKLEDSAMYFCASSALAGVETQYFGPGTRLLVL.

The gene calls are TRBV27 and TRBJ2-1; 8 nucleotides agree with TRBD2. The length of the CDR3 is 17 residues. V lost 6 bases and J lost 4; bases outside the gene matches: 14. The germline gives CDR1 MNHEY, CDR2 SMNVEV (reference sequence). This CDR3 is CASRPGSGLAGYNEQFF. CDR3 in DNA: TGTGCCAGCAGACCTGGGTCGGGGCTAGCGGGTTACAATGAGCAGTTCTTC.

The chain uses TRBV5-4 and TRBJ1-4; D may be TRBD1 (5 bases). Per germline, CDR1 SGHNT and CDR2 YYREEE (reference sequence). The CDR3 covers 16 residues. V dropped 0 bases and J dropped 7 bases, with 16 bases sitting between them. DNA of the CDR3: TGTGCCAGCAGCTTGGCCGAGACAGCTCGCCCTGAAAAACTGTTTTTT. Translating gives CASSLAETARPEKLFF.

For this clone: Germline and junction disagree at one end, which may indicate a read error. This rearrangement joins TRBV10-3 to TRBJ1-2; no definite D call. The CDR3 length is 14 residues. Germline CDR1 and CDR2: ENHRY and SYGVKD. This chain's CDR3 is CAISEATSNNGYTF. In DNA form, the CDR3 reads TGTGCCATCAGTGAGGCGACATCTAACAATGGCTACACCTTC.

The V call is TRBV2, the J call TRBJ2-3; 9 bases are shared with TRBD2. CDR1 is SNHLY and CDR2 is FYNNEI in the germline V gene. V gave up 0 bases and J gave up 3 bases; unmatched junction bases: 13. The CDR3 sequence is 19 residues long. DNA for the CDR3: TGTGCCAGCAGTGAAGCGCTTATTTATAGCGGGAGAGAGACAGATACGCAGTATTTT. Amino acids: CASSEALIYSGRETDTQYF.

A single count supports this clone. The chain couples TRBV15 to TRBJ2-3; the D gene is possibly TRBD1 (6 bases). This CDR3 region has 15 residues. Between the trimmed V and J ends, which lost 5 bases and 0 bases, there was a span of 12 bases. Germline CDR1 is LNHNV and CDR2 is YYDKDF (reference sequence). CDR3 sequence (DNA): TGTGCCACCAGCCGACGGACAGCTAGCACAGATACGCAGTATTTT. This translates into CATSRRTASTDTQYF.

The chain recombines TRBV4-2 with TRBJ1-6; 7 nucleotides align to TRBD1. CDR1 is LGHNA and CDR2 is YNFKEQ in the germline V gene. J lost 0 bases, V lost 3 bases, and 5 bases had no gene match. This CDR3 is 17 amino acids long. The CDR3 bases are TGTGCCAGCAGCCAGGAGGGACAGAGCTCCTATAATTCACCCCTCCACTTT. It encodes CASSQEGQSSYNSPLHF.

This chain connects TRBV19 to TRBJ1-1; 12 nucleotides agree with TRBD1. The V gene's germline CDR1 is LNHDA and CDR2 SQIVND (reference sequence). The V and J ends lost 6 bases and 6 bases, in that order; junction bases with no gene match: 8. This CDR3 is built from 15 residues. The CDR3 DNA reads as TGTGCCAGTAGACCGGGGGACAGGGGGCTGGCTGAAGCTTTCTTT. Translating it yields CASRPGDRGLAEAFF.